This T cell receptor beta chain was documented in a study of PD-1 blockade in classical Hodgkin lymphoma. General study results and limits: Whoever responded completely had baseline diversity much like that seen in newly diagnosed patients. Initiation of nivolumab under 1 year after ASCT led to exclusion of patients.

Each and every patient relapsed after autologous stem cell transplantation, and patients got differing brentuximab vedotin exposure. Complete response, partial response or progressive disease made up the best responses. In the case of this clone: What it binds is unknown.

The germline gives CDR1 SGHDT, CDR2 YYEEEE. The CDR3 length is 15 residues. V shed 2 bases and J 5 bases; nucleotides not matched to a gene: 7. Using immunoSEQ multiplex PCR, the repertoire was profiled, and TCRdb retains in-frame clones only, with some absent. The sample holds some 2,000 clones, roughly 76% seen once. This sequence was found in a human donor with classical Hodgkin lymphoma. This chain uses TRBV5-6 with TRBJ1-2, with TRBD1 matching 9 bases. Sequenced here: peripheral blood mononuclear cells (PBMCs), sampled at baseline. Here the CDR3 reads CASSFQGQGGYGYTF. CDR3 coding DNA: TGTGCCAGCAGCTTTCAGGGACAGGGTGGTTATGGCTACACCTTC.